The clone carrying this T cell receptor (beta chain) was detected ten times or more. Its target is unknown. This entry belongs to a study of human T cells and chemical hapten exposure. Study findings and constraints: No alteration of TCRs above 1 in 1000 frequency was seen with DPC sensitization.

The time point denotes: patch test 2, 6 weeks after DPC sensitization. The treatment here: therapeutic diphenylcyclopropenone sensitization with weekly scalp DPC. Total RNA was isolated from whole blood that had not been fractionated. From the RACE reads, TCRdb called clonotypes with MiXCR, one entry per CDR3 protein. The sample includes a few hundred thousand distinct CDR3 sequences, about 6% of them seen just once. The source was whole blood, collected in connection with sensitization to the hapten diphenylcyclopropenone (DPC). The TCR sequence derives from a woman between 18 and 30 years old with alopecia areata. Some clones in this sample may be carry-over from other donors' samples.

The CDR3 bases are TGTGCCAGCAGCAATCCGGGACAGGGTGGATCCGAAGCTTTCTTT. Protein sequence: CASSNPGQGGSEAFF. This chain connects TRBV28 to TRBJ1-1, with 9 nucleotides matching TRBD1. CDR1 MDHEN and CDR2 SYDVKM come from the germline V gene. This CDR3 has 15 amino acids. Unmatched junction bases numbered 13, after V lost 6 bases and J lost 8 bases.